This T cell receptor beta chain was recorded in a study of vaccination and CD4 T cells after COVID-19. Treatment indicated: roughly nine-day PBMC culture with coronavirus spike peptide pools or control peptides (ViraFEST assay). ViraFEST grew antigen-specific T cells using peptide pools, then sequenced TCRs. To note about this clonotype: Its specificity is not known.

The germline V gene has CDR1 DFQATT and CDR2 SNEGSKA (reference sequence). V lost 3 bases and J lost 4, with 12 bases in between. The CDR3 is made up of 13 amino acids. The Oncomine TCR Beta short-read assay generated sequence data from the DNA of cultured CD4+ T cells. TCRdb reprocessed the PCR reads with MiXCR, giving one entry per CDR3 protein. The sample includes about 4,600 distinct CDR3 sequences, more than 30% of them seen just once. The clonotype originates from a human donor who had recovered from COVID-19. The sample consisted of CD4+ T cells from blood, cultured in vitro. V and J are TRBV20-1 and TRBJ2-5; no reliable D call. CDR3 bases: TGCAGTGCTAGTTGGGGTCTGGGAGAGACCCAGTACTTC. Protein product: CSASWGLGETQYF.